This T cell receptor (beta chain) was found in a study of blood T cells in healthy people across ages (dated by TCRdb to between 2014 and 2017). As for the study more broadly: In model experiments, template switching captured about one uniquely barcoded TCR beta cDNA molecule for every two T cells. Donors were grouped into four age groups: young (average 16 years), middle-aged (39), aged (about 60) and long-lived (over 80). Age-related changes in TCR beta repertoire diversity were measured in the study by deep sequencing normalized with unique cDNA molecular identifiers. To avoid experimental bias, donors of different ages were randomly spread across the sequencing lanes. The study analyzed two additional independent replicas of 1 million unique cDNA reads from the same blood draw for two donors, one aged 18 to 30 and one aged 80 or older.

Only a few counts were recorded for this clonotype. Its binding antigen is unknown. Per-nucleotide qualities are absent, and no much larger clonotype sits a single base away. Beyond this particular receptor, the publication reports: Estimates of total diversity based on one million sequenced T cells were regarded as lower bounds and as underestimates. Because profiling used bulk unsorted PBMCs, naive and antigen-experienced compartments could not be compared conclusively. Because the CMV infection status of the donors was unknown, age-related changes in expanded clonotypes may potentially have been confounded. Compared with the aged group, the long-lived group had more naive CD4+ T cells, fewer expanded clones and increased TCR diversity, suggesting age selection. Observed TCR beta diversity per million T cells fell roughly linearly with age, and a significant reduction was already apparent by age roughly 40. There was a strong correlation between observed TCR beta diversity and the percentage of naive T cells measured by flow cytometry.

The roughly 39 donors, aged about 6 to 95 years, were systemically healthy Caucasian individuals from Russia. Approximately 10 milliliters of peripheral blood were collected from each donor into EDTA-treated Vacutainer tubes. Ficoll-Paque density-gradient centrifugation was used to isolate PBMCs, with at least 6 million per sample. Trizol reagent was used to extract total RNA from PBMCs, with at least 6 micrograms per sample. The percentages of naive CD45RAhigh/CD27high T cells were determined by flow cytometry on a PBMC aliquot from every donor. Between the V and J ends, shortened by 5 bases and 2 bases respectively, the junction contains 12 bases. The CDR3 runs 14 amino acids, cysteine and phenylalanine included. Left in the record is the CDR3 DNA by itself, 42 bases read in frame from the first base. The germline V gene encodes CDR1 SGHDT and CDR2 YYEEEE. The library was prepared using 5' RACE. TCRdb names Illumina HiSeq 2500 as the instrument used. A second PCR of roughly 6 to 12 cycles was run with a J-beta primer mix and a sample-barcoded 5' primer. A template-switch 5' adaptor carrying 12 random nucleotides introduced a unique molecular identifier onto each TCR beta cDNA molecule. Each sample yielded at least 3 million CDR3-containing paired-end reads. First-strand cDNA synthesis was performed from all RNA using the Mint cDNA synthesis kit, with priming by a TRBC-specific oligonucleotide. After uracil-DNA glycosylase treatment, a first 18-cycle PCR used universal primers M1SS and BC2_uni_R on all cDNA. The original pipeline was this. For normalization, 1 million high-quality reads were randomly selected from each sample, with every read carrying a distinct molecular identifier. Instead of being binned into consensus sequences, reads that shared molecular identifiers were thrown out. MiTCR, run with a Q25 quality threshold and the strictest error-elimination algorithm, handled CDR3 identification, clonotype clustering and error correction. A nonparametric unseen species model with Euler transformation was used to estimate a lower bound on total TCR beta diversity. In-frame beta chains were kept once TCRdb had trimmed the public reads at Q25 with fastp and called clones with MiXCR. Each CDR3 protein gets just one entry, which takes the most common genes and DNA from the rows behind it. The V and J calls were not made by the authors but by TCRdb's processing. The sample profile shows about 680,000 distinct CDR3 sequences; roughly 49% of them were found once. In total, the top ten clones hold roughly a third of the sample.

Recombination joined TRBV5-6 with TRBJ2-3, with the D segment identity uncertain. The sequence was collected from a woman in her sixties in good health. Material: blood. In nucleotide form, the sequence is TGTGCCAGCAGTCGTGAGGCGACCACAGATACGCAGTATTTT. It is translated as CASSREATTDTQYF.